The 23 T cell receptor beta chains given below trace back to one sample, sequenced in a study of CD8+CD57+ T cells in acquired aplastic anemia. Profiling of TCR beta VDJ combinations and CDR3 sequences used genomic DNA as template. From the reads, TCRdb called clonotypes with MiXCR, one entry per CDR3 protein. The sample holds about 150,000 distinct CDR3 sequences, around half seen once. For sequencing, patients were chosen who had shown expansion of CD8+CD57+ cells by flow cytometry. Sample: sorted CD4+, CD8+, or CD8+CD57+ T cells (not recorded which) from PBMCs. These receptors originate from a human donor with aplastic anemia.

In this sample, this clonotype turned up many times. The chain uses TRBV29-1 and TRBJ2-1; 10 nucleotides match TRBD2. Losses at the gene ends were 4 bases for V and 0 bases for J; bases not matched to a gene: 9. This CDR3 has 17 residues. From germline, CDR1 is SQVTM and CDR2 ANQGSEA. The CDR3 loop is CSVVGLAGAFSYNEQFF. DNA of the CDR3: TGCAGCGTTGTTGGCCTAGCGGGGGCCTTCTCCTACAATGAGCAGTTCTTC.

To note about this clonotype: Its ends do not fully match the called genes, so a read error is possible. The chain employs TRBV29-1 and TRBJ1-1; perhaps TRBD1 as D (5 bases). Per the germline V gene, CDR1 is SQVTM and CDR2 is ANQGSEA. The CDR3 totals 8 residues. The CDR3 sequence is CSVDPRVF. The CDR3 DNA sequence: TGCAGCGTTGATCCCAGGGTTTTT.

For this clonotype: The CDR3 does not end in the conserved phenylalanine or tryptophan, so this is likely a read error. It is unclear where the CDR3 begins or ends on the DNA, so no DNA is shown, and the CDR3 is as TCRdb lists it. This chain links TRBV10-3 with TRBJ2-7. CDR1 is ENHRY and CDR2 is SYGVKD in the germline V gene. The CDR3 adds up to 16 amino acids, both ends counted. CDR3 region: CASSYSFGRRSYEQCL.

This clonotype came up many times. The CDR3 nucleotides read TGTGCCAGCAGCTTTTGGGACTCCTACGAGCAGTACTTC. Amino acids: CASSFWDSYEQYF. The V call is TRBV7-8, the J call TRBJ2-7; D call uncertain. The germline CDR1 and CDR2 sequences are SGHVS and FQNEAQ. The CDR3 loop spans 13 amino acids. Trimming removed 3 bases from V and 0 bases from J, with 6 bases in between. The complete variable domain, with remaining parts taken from reference TRBV7-8 and TRBJ2-7, reads GAGVSQSPRYKVAKRGQDVALRCDPISGHVSLFWYQQALGQGPEFLTYFQNEAQLDKSGLPSDRFFAERPEGSVSTLKIQRTQQEDSAVYLCASSFWDSYEQYFGPGTRLTVT.

Points on this clonotype: This CDR3 fails to terminate in the conserved phenylalanine or tryptophan, so it likely reflects a read error. The genes are TRBV4-2 and TRBJ1-3, with D hard to call. Germline V CDR1 and CDR2: LGHNA, YNFKEQ. The CDR3 runs to 17 residues. V was trimmed by 0 bases and J by 0 bases, leaving 12 bases between them. The CDR3 sequence is CASSQDPLPSSGNTIYL. Written as DNA, the CDR3 is TGTGCCAGCAGCCAAGACCCCCTCCCGAGCTCTGGAAACACCATATATCTT.

Concerning this clonotype: A read error may account for a junction end that differs from germline. The chain uses TRBV24-1 and TRBJ2-7, with 9 bases identical to TRBD2. This CDR3 has 13 residues. Germline lookup yields CDR1 KGHDR and CDR2 SFDVKD. The CDR3 sequence: CATSDPRLAEINF. The CDR3 bases are TGTGCCACCAGTGACCCCCGACTAGCGGAGATAAACTTC.

This sequence joins TRBV7-6 and TRBJ2-7, with D perhaps matching TRBD1 (6 bases). CDR1 and CDR2 from the germline V gene are SGHVS and FNYEAQ. CDR3 size: 12 residues. Trimming left V 5 bases short and J 5 bases short, with 10 bases between. The CDR3 DNA reads TGTGCCAGCAGCCCGTACAGGGACGAGCAGTACTTC. Translated: CASSPYRDEQYF.

The rearrangement links TRBV10-3 to TRBJ1-2; D remains unclear. This CDR3 spans 15 amino acids. Germline lookup yields CDR1 ENHRY and CDR2 SYGVKD. The V end was cut by 2 bases, the J end by 1 base, with 11 bases between. CDR3 nucleotide sequence: TGTGCCATCAGTGAGGTACAGCTTGGTAACTATGGCTACACCTTC. Residues: CAISEVQLGNYGYTF.

With respect to this clonotype: A read error may be the cause here, since a much bigger clone is one base away. This chain connects TRBV7-4 to TRBJ2-1; 11 bases map to TRBD2. Germline trimming cut 5 bases from V and 6 bases from J; bases unmatched to any gene: 6. The CDR3 sequence is 15 residues long. Germline V gene data show CDR1 as SGHVT and CDR2 as SQSDAQ. CDR3 bases: TGTGCCAGCAGCGCACTAGCGGGAGCGAGCAATGAGCAGTTCTTC. This codes for CASSALAGASNEQFF.

This clonotype has more than one count but fewer than ten. An end of the junction differs from the germline gene, which may be a read error. This chain joins TRBV9 and TRBJ2-1, with D perhaps TRBD1 (6 bases). Looked up from germline, CDR1 is SGDLS and CDR2 is YYNGEE. The CDR3 consists of 15 residues. CDR3 nucleotide sequence: TGTGCCAGCAGCGCCGGACAGCTCTCCTACAATGAGCAGCTCTTC. It codes for CASSAGQLSYNEQLF.

The chain combines TRBV6-5 with TRBJ2-2, with a weak D call TRBD2 (6 bases). Per germline, CDR1 MNHEY and CDR2 SVGAGI. V gave up 4 bases and J gave up 4 bases, with 13 bases separating them. CDR3 length equals 15 residues. The CDR3 DNA follows: TGTGCCAGCAGTTGGGCGGGGAGATCCACCGGGGAGCTGTTTTTT. Translated: CASSWAGRSTGELFF.

This sequence joins TRBV12-3 or TRBV12-4 and TRBJ1-1; D gene unclear. The CDR3 runs to 13 residues. V lost 6 bases to trimming and J lost 5 bases, with 13 bases between them. CDR3 loop: CASSLRSRTEAFF. CDR3 sequence (DNA): TGTGCCAGCAGCTTACGATCCCGGACTGAAGCTTTCTTT.

This clonotype was observed a few times. The chain uses TRBV29-1 and TRBJ2-7; D might be TRBD2 (6 bases). CDR3 size: 15 residues. Trimming pared 5 bases from V and 0 bases from J, leaving 17 bases between. Germline V lookup: CDR1 SQVTM, CDR2 ANQGSEA. The CDR3 DNA follows: TGCAGCGTTTTTTCCTCAGGCGGGACCTCCTACGAGCAGTACTTC. Its translation is CSVFSSGGTSYEQYF.

This clonotype was counted a few times. The chain joins TRBV27 to TRBJ2-7, with 10 nucleotides matching TRBD2. This CDR3 comprises 15 residues. CDR1 and CDR2 from the germline V gene are MNHEY and SMNVEV (reference sequence). With 2 bases clipped from V and 7 bases from J, the junction kept 8 bases outside the gene matches. CDR3 bases: TGTGCCAGCAGTTTACGGCTAGCGGGGGACGGGGAGCAGTACTTC. It yields the protein CASSLRLAGDGEQYF.

Ten or more counts support this clonotype. The gene calls are TRBV7-3 and TRBJ2-1, with TRBD2 matching over 11 bases. Trimming removed 5 bases from V and 5 bases from J; junction bases left unmatched: 5. The germline V gene has CDR1 SGHTA and CDR2 FQGTGA. The length of the CDR3 is 15 residues. The CDR3 reads CASSALAGANNEQFF. The CDR3, as DNA: TGTGCCAGCAGCGCACTAGCGGGAGCGAACAATGAGCAGTTCTTC. Based on the CDR3 plus reference TRBV7-3 and TRBJ2-1, the full variable domain is GAGVSQTPSNKVTEKGKYVELRCDPISGHTALYWYRQSLGQGPEFLIYFQGTGAADDSGLPNDRFFAVRPEGSVSTLKIQRTERGDSAVYLCASSALAGANNEQFFGPGTRLTVL.

This clonotype was detected only a few times. The chain has TRBV15 and TRBJ1-6; 7 bases are a match to TRBD1. This CDR3 has 15 residues. V lost 4 bases to trimming and J lost 5 bases; unmatched junction nucleotides: 5. Per the germline V gene, CDR1 is LNHNV and CDR2 is YYDKDF (reference sequence). CDR3 nucleotide sequence: TGTGCCACCAGCAAACAGACAGGGCATAATTCACCCCTCCACTTT. It specifies CATSKQTGHNSPLHF.

The V call is TRBV25-1, the J call TRBJ2-7; D is possibly TRBD1 or TRBD2 (5 bases each). The CDR3 is made up of 15 amino acids. CDR1 is MGHDK, CDR2 SYGVNS, per germline. Trimming took off 4 bases at V and 7 bases at J, with 20 bases between the two ends. The CDR3 DNA reads TGTGCCAGCAGTGCGGGGTTCGAAGGGGTGGGAGAGCAGTACTTC. Translating it yields CASSAGFEGVGEQYF.

The rearrangement joins TRBV20-1 to TRBJ2-1; no clear D. The CDR3 loop spans 12 amino acids. V shed 3 bases and J shed 5 bases, with 8 bases lying between them. Looked up from germline, CDR1 is DFQATT and CDR2 is SNEGSKA (reference sequence). The CDR3 protein is CSASRPNNEQFF. The CDR3 DNA sequence: TGCAGTGCTAGCAGACCAAACAATGAGCAGTTCTTC.

This clonotype was seen once. V gene TRBV15 combines with J gene TRBJ2-1; TRBD2 is a possible D gene (5 bases). CDR1 is LNHNV, CDR2 YYDKDF, per germline (reference sequence). Trimming shortened V by 3 bases and J by 8 bases, and 14 bases separated the two germline ends. The CDR3 is 14 amino acids. The CDR3 protein is CATSSSREADEQFF. The CDR3 DNA sequence: TGTGCCACCAGCAGCTCCCGGGAAGCTGATGAGCAGTTCTTC.

The J gene is TRBJ1-1, the V gene TRBV29-1; no firm D call. Germline V gene lookup returns CDR1 SQVTM and CDR2 ANQGSEA. Trimming cost V 4 bases and J 1 base, with 4 bases left between them. The CDR3 sequence is 11 residues long. Here the CDR3 reads CSVAKNTEAFF. The CDR3 DNA reads as TGCAGCGTTGCTAAGAACACTGAAGCTTTCTTT.

This clonotype was recorded at least ten times. The chain links TRBV7-9 to TRBJ2-3; possible D gene TRBD2, 6 bases. The CDR3 contains 14 residues. The germline V gene encodes CDR1 SEHNR and CDR2 FQNEAQ (reference sequence). Between the trimmed V and J ends, which lost 5 bases and 6 bases, there was a span of 15 bases. The CDR3: CASSPGEDPDTQYF. CDR3 coding DNA: TGTGCCAGCAGCCCGGGAGAGGACCCGGATACGCAGTATTTT.

This clonotype was detected only a few times. V gene TRBV24-1 combines with J gene TRBJ2-6; 7 bases are shared with TRBD1. Germline-derived CDR1 and CDR2 are KGHDR and SFDVKD. V lost 4 bases, J lost 2 bases, and 4 bases stayed unmatched. The CDR3 totals 16 residues. The CDR3 nucleotides are TGTGCCACCAGTGACCCGACAGGGCCTGGGGCCAACGTCCTGACTTTC. This sequence encodes CATSDPTGPGANVLTF.

This sequence joins TRBV10-3 and TRBJ1-2; 7 bases are shared with TRBD1. Germline V gives CDR1 ENHRY, CDR2 SYGVKD. After removal of 9 bases from V and 4 bases from J, the junction contained 5 bases not matched to a gene. The CDR3 is 12 amino acids. The CDR3 here is CAMPGQTYGYTF. In DNA, the CDR3 is TGTGCCATGCCGGGACAGACCTATGGCTACACCTTC.